This paragraph reports one TCR beta chain. No antigen is known for it. The data are from a study of cytomegalovirus exposure and HLA in healthy donors. Study at large: An earlier analysis identified more than 95 million unique TCR beta sequences in approximately 170 million T cells.

The PCR ran on 60 Vbeta and 13 Jbeta primers. The data were produced by immunoSEQ multiplex PCR, yet TCRdb's version contains in-frame clones alone and is incomplete. The record lists approximately 150,000 clones, of which the ten most abundant hold 1.6%. This CDR3 is built from 14 residues. Germline values: CDR1 SGHTS, CDR2 YDEGEE. V trimming: 5 bases; J trimming: 4 bases; junction bases outside the gene matches: 8. Whole-study findings and limits: Sequencing likely generated an artifact that appeared as a cluster of highly shared sequence variants.

V gene TRBV5-8 combines with J gene TRBJ2-5; 7 bases map to TRBD2. Sequenced sample: PBMCs. This receptor was identified in a woman aged 45-60 years in good health and CMV-seronegative. The CDR3 sequence: CASRHGLVRETQYF. The CDR3 DNA reads as TGTGCCAGCAGACATGGACTAGTCCGAGAGACCCAGTACTTC.